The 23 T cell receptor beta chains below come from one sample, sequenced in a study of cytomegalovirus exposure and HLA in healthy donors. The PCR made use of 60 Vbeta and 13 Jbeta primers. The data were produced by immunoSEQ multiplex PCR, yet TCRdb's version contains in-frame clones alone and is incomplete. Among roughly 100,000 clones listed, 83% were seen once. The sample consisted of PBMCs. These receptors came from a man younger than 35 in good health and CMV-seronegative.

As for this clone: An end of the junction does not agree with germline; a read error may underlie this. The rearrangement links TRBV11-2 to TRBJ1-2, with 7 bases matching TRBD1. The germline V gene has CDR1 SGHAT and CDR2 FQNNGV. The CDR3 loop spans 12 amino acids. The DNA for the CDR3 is TGTGCCAGCAGCTTAGGTGGCAGGGGGAGCTCCTTC. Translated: CASSLGGRGSSF.

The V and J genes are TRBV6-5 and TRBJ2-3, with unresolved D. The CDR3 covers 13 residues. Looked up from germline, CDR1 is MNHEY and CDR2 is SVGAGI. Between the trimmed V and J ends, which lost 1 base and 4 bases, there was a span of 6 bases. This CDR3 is CASSYFPADTQYF. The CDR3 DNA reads TGTGCCAGCAGTTACTTTCCCGCAGATACGCAGTATTTT.

CDR3 region: CASSPTTSNQPQHF. The CDR3 DNA follows: TGTGCCAGCAGCCCCACGACAAGCAATCAGCCCCAGCATTTT. The genes are TRBV6-5 and TRBJ1-5; D is undetermined. The V gene's germline CDR1 is MNHEY and CDR2 SVGAGI. Between the trimmed V and J ends, which lost 6 bases and 1 base, there was a span of 10 bases. This CDR3 comprises 14 residues.

CDR3 DNA: TGTGCCAGCAGTTTACTCGGCGAGCAGTACTTC. Residues: CASSLLGEQYF. The chain uses TRBV28 and TRBJ2-7; D gene uncertain. The V end was cut by 2 bases, the J end by 6 bases, with 5 bases between. This CDR3 has 11 amino acids. Germline V gives CDR1 MDHEN, CDR2 SYDVKM.

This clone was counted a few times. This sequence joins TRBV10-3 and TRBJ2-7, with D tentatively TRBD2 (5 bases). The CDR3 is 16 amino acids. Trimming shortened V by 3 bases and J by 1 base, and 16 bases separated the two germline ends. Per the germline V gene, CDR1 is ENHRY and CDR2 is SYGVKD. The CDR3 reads CAISDFTGLRSYEQYF. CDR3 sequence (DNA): TGTGCCATCAGTGACTTTACCGGACTGCGATCCTACGAGCAGTACTTC.

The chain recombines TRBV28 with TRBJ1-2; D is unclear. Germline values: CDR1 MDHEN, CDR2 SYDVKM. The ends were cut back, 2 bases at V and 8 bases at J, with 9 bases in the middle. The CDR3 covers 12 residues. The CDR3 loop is CASSLISGGYTF. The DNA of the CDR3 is TGTGCCAGCAGTTTAATCTCCGGGGGCTACACCTTC.

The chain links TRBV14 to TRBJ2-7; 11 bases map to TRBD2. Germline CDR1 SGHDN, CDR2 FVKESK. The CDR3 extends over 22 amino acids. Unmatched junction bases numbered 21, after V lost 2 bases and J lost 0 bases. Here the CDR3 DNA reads TGTGCCAGCAGCCAAAATAAACGGACAGCCGGACTAGCGGGCGGTTACTCCTACGAGCAGTACTTC. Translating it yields CASSQNKRTAGLAGGYSYEQYF.

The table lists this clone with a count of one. The DNA of the CDR3 is TGTGCCAGCAGCCTAGGGCAGGGGCACGGTGGCTACACCTTC. Its translation: CASSLGQGHGGYTF. The V gene is TRBV7-9, the J gene TRBJ1-2, with D maybe TRBD1 (6 bases). The V gene lost 5 bases and the J gene lost 7 bases, with 17 bases spanning the gap. CDR3 length equals 14 residues. Germline values: CDR1 SEHNR, CDR2 FQNEAQ (reference sequence).

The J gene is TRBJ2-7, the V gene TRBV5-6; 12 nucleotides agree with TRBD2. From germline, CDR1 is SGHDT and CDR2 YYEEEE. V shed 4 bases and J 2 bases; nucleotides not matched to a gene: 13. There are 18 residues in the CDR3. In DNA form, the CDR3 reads TGTGCCAGCAGCAACCTCGGCATTACTAGCGGGAGGACCTACGAGCAGTACTTC. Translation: CASSNLGITSGRTYEQYF.

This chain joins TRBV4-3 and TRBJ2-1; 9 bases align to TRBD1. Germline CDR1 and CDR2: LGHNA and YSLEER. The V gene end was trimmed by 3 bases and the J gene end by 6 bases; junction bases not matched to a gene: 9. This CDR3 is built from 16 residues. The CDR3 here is CASSQEPGTGSNEQFF. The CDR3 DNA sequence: TGCGCCAGCAGCCAGGAACCCGGGACAGGGAGCAATGAGCAGTTCTTC.

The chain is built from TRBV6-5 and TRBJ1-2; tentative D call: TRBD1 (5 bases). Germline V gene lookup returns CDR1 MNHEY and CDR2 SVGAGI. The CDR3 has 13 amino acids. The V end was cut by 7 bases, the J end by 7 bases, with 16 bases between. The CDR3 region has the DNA TGTGCCAGCAATTTGGGGGGAATGGCTGGCTACACCTTC. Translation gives CASNLGGMAGYTF.

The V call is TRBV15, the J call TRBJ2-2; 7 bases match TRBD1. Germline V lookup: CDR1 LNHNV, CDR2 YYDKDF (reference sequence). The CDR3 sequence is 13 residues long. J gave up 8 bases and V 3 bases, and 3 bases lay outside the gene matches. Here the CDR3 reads CATSSTGEGELFF. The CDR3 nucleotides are TGTGCCACCAGCAGTACAGGGGAGGGGGAGCTGTTTTTT.

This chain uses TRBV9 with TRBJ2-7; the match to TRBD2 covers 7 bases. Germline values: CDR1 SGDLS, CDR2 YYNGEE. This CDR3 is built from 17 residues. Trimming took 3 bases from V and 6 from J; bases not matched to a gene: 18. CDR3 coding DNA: TGTGCCAGCAGCGCCCCCGGGGGGATCAGAGGATCGGGCGAGCAGTACTTC. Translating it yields CASSAPGGIRGSGEQYF.

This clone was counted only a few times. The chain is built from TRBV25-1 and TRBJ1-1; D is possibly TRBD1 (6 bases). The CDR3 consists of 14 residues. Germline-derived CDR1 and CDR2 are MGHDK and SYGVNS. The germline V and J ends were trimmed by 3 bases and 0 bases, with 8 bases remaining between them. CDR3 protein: CASSEGHLNTEAFF. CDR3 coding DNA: TGTGCCAGCAGTGAGGGACACCTGAACACTGAAGCTTTCTTT. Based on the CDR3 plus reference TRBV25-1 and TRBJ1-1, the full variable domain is EADIYQTPRYLVIGTGKKITLECSQTMGHDKMYWYQQDPGMELHLIHYSYGVNSTEKGDLSSESTVSRIRTEHFPLTLESARPSHTSQYLCASSEGHLNTEAFFGQGTRLTVV.

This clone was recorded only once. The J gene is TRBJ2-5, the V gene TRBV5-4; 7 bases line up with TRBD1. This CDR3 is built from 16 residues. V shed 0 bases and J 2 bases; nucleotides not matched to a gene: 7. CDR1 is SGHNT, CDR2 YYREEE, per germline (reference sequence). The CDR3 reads CASSLGQGRTQETQYF. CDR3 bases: TGTGCCAGCAGCTTGGGACAGGGTCGGACTCAAGAGACCCAGTACTTC.

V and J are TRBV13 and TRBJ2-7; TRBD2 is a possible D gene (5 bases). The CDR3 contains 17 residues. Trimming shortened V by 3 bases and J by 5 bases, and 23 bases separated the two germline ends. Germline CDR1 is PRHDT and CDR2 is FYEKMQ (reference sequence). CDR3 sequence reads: CASSLPRASGYVHEQYF. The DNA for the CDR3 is TGTGCCAGCAGCTTGCCCCGGGCAAGCGGCTATGTCCACGAGCAGTACTTC. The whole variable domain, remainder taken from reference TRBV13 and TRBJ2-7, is AAGVIQSPRHLIKEKRETATLKCYPIPRHDTVYWYQQGPGQDPQFLISFYEKMQSDKGSIPDRFSAQQFSDYHSELNMSSLELGDSALYFCASSLPRASGYVHEQYFGPGTRLTVT.

The CDR3 here is CAINFGQTDTQYF. The CDR3 DNA sequence: TGTGCCATCAACTTCGGACAGACAGATACGCAGTATTTT. The chain recombines TRBV10-3 with TRBJ2-3, with D tentatively TRBD1 (6 bases). Germline V gene lookup returns CDR1 ENHRY and CDR2 SYGVKD. Trimming cost V 7 bases and J 3 bases, with 11 bases left between them. This CDR3 spans 13 amino acids.

DNA of the CDR3: TGTGCCAGCAGCCCTCGGGACAGGGGATACGAGCAGTACTTC. This gives the protein CASSPRDRGYEQYF. V gene TRBV7-9 combines with J gene TRBJ2-7; 10 positions match TRBD1. Germline V CDR1 and CDR2: SEHNR, FQNEAQ (reference sequence). V was clipped by 5 bases and J by 4 bases; unmatched bases: 5. There are 14 residues in the CDR3.

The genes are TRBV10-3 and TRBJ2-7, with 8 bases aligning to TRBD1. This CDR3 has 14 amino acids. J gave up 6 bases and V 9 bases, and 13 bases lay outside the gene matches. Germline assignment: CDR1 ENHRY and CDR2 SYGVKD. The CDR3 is CAIKDRDRGPEQYF. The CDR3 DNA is TGTGCCATTAAGGACCGAGACAGGGGCCCCGAGCAGTACTTC.

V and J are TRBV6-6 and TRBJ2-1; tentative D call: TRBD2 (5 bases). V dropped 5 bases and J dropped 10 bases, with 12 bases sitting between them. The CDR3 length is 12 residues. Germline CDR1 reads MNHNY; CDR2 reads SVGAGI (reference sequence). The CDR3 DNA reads TGTGCCAGCAGTACACTAGTGGGGGAGCAGTTCTTC. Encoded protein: CASSTLVGEQFF.

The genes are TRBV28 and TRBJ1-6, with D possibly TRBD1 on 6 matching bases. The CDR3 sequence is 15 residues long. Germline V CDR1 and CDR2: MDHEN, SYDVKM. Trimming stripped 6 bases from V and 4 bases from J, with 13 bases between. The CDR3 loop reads CASRPGHAYNSPLHF. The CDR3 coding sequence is TGTGCCAGCAGGCCGGGACACGCATATAATTCACCCCTCCACTTT.

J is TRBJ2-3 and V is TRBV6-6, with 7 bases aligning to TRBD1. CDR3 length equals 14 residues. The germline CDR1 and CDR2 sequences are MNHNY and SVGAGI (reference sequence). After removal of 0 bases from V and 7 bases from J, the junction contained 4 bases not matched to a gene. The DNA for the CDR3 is TGTGCCAGCAGTTACTCCGAAGGGGGCAATACGCAGTATTTT. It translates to CASSYSEGGNTQYF.

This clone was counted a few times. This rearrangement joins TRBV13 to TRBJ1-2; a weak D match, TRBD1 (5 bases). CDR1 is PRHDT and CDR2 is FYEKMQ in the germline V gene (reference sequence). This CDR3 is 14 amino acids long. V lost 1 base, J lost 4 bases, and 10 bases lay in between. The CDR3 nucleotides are TGTGCCAGCAGCTTAGTCAGGGAGGCCTATGGCTACACCTTC. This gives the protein CASSLVREAYGYTF.